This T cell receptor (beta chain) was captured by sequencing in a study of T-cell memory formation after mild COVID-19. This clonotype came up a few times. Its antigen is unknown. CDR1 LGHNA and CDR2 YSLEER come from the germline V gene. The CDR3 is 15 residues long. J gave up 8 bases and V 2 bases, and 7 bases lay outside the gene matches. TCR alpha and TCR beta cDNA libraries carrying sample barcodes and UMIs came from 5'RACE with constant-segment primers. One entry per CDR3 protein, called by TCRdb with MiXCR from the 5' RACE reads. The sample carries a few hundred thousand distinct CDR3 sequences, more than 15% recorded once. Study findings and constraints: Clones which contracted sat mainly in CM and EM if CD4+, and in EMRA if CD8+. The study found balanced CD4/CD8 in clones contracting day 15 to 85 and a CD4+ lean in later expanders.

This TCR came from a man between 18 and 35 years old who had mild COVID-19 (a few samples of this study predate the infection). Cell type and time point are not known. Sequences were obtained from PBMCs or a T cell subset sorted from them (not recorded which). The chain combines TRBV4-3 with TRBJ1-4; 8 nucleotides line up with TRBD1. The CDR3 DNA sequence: TGCGCCAGCAGCCAAACTGACAGGGGAGGCGAAAAACTGTTTTTT. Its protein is CASSQTDRGGEKLFF.